The source of this T cell receptor (beta chain) is a study of T cells in Graves' hyperthyroidism and ophthalmopathy. Study conclusions and caveats: Ophthalmopathy was separated from stable hyperthyroidism by a 13 V-J model. Blood samples included most of the expanded thyroid clonotypes exceeding 0.001.

RNA transcripts provided the source from which TCR beta CDR3 regions were amplified. With the HTBI primer set, the TCR CDR3 went through a first round of RT-PCR. TCRdb reprocessed the multiplex PCR reads via MiXCR and lists one record per CDR3 protein. The sample shows about 59,000 distinct CDR3 sequences, 53% of them seen only once. Patients having uncontrolled infection, another autoimmune disease, pregnancy or lactation were not included. Diagnosing involved the use of clinical symptoms, serum thyroxine and TRAb, thyroid ultrasound and orbital computed tomography. This clonotype was seen repeatedly, ten times or more. As yet, its antigen is unknown. The CDR3 loop spans 16 amino acids. Germline trimming cut 5 bases from V and 13 bases from J; bases unmatched to any gene: 19. Germline values: CDR1 SGHTA, CDR2 FQGNSA.

The sample taken for sequencing was blood. This receptor was identified in a woman between 55 and 75 years old with Graves' ophthalmopathy. The genes are TRBV7-2 and TRBJ2-1, with 8 bases aligning to TRBD2. The CDR3 coding sequence is TGTGCCAGCAGCCCAAGGGGGGCCGGGACTAGGCTGGCCCAGTTCTTC. Translating gives CASSPRGAGTRLAQFF.